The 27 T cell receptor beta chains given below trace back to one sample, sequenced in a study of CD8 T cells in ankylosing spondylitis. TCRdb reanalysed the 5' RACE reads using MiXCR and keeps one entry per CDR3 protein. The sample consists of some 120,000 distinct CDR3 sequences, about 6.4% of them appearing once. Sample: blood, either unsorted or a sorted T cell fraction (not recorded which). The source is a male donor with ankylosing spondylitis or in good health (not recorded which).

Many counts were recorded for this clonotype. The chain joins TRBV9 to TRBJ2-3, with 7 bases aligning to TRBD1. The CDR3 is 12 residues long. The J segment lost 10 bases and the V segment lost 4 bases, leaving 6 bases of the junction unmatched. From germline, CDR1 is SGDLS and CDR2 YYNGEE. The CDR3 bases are TGTGCCAGCAGCACTCGACAGGGTCCGCAGTATTTT. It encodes CASSTRQGPQYF.

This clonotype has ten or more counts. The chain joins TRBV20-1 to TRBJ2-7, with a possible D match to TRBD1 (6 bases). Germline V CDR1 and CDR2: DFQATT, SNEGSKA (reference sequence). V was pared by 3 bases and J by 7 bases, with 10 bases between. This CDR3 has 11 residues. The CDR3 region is CSARQGWEQYF. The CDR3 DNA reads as TGCAGTGCTAGGCAGGGGTGGGAGCAGTACTTC.

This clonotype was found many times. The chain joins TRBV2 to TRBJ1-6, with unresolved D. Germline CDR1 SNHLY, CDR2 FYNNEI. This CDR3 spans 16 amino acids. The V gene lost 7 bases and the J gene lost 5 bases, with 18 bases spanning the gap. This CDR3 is CASTIRGGRDNSPLHF. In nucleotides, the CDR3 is TGTGCCAGCACCATCCGCGGAGGACGGGATAATTCACCCCTCCACTTT.

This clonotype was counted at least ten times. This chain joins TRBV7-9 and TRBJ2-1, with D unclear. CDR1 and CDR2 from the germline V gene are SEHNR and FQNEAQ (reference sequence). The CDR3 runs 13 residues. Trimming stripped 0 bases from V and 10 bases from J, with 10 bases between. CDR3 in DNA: TGTGCCAGCAGCTTAGCGCTATTGGGCGAGCAGTTCTTC. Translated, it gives CASSLALLGEQFF. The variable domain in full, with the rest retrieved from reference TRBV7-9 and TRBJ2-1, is DTGVSQNPRHKITKRGQNVTFRCDPISEHNRLYWYRQTLGQGPEFLTYFQNEAQLEKSRLLSDRFSAERPKGSFSTLEIQRTEQGDSAMYLCASSLALLGEQFFGPGTRLTVL.

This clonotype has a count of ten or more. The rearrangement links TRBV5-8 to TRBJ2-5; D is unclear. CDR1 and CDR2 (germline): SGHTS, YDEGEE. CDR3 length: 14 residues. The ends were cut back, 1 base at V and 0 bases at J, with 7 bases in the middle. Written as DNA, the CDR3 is TGTGCCAGCAGCTTGCATACGTACCAAGAGACCCAGTACTTC. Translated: CASSLHTYQETQYF.

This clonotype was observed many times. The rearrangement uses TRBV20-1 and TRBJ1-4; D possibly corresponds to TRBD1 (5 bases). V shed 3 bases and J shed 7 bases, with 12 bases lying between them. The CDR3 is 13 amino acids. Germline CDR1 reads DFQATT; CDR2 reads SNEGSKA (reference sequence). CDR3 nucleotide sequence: TGCAGTGCTAGCATGGAGGGGCCTGAAAAACTGTTTTTT. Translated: CSASMEGPEKLFF.

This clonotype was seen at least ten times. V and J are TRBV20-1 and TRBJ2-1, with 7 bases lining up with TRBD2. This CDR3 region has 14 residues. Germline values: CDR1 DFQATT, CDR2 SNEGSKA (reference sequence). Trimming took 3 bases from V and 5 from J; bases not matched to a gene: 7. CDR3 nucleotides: TGCAGTGCTAGTGGCGGGAGTATCCACAATGAGCAGTTCTTC. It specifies CSASGGSIHNEQFF.

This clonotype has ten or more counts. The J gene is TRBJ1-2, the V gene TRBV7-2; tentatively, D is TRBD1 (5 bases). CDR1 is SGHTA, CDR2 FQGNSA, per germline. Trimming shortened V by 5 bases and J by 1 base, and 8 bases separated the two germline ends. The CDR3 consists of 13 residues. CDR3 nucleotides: TGTGCCAGCAGCCCGGACAATAACTATGGCTACACCTTC. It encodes CASSPDNNYGYTF.

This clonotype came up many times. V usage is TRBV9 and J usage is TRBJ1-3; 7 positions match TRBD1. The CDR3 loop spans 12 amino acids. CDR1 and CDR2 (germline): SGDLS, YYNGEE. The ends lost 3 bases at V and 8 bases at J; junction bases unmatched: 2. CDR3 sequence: CASSAQGDTIYF. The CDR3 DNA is TGTGCCAGCAGCGCTCAGGGGGACACCATATATTTT.

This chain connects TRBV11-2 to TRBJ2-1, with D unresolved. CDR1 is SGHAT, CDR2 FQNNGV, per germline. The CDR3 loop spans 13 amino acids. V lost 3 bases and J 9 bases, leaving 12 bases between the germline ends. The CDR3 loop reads CASSFGSRGEQFF. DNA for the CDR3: TGTGCCAGCAGCTTCGGGTCCCGCGGTGAGCAGTTCTTC.

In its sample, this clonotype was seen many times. DNA of the CDR3: TGTGCCAGCAGCTTAGTAGCGGGGGGCCTAGAGCAGTTCTTC. It translates to CASSLVAGGLEQFF. The chain has TRBV7-2 and TRBJ2-1; 10 nucleotides agree with TRBD2. The ends lost 1 base at V and 10 bases at J; junction bases unmatched: 4. The CDR3 length is 14 residues. Germline-derived CDR1 and CDR2 are SGHTA and FQGNSA.

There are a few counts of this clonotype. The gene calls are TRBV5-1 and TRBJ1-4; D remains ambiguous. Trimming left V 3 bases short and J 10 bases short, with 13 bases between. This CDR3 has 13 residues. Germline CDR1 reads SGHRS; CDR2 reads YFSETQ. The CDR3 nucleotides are TGCGCCAGCAGCTATGATGCCGGGGTAAAACTGTTTTTT. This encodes CASSYDAGVKLFF.

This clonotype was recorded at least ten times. CDR3 nucleotides: TGCAGTGCTAGCCCCAGGACAGATACGCAGTATTTT. Protein: CSASPRTDTQYF. The genes are TRBV20-1 and TRBJ2-3; D gene uncertain. The ends were cut back, 3 bases at V and 3 bases at J, with 7 bases in the middle. The germline gives CDR1 DFQATT, CDR2 SNEGSKA (reference sequence). This CDR3 region has 12 residues.

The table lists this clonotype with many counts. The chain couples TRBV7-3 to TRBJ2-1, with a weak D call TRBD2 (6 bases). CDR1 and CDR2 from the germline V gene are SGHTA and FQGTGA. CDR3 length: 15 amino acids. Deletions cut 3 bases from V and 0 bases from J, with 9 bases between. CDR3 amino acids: CASSFERVSYNEQFF. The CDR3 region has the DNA TGTGCCAGCAGCTTTGAGCGGGTCTCCTACAATGAGCAGTTCTTC. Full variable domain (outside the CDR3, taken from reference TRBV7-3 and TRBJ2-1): GAGVSQTPSNKVTEKGKYVELRCDPISGHTALYWYRQSLGQGPEFLIYFQGTGAADDSGLPNDRFFAVRPEGSVSTLKIQRTERGDSAVYLCASSFERVSYNEQFFGPGTRLTVL.

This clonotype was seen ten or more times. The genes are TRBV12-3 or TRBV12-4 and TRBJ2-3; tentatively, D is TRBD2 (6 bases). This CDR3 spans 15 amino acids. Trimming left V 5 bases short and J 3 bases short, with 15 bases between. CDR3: CASSTRDSTTDTQYF. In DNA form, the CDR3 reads TGTGCCAGCAGTACCCGGGACTCCACGACAGATACGCAGTATTTT.

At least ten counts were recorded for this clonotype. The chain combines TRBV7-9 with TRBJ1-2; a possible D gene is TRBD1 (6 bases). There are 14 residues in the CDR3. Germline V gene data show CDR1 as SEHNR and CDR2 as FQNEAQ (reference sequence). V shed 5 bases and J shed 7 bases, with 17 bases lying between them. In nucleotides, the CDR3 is TGTGCCAGCAGCACCGAGGGGGTCGGGGGTGGCTACACCTTC. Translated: CASSTEGVGGGYTF.

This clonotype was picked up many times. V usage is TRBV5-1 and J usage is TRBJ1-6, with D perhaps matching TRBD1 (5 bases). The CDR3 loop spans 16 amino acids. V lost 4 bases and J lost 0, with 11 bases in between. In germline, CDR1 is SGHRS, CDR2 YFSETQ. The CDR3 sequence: CASSRDRSSYNSPLHF. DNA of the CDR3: TGCGCCAGCAGCCGTGACAGAAGCTCCTATAATTCACCCCTCCACTTT.

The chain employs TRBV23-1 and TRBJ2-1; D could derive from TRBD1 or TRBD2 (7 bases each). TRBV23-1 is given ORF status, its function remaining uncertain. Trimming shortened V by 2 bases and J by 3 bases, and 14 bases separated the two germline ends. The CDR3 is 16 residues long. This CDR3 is CASSQGRGRVYNEQFF. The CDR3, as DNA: TGCGCCAGCAGTCAAGGGAGGGGGCGAGTCTACAATGAGCAGTTCTTC.

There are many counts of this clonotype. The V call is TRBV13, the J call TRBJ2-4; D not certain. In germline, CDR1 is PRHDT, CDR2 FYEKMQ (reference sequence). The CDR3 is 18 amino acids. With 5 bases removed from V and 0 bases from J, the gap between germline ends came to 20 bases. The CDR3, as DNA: TGTGCCAGCAGCGATACGAGAAGAAGGTCGATAGCCAAAAACATTCAGTACTTC. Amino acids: CASSDTRRRSIAKNIQYF.

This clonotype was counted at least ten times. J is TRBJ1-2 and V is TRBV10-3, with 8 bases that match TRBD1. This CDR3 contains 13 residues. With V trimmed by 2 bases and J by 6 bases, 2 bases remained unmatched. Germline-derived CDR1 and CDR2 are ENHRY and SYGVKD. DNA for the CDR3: TGTGCCATCAGTGAGGGACAGGGAGATGGCTACACCTTC. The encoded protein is CAISEGQGDGYTF.

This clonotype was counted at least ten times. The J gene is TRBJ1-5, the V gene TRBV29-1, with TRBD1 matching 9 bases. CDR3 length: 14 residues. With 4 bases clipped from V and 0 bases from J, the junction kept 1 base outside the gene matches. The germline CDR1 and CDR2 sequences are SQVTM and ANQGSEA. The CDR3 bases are TGCAGCGTTGGGACAGGGGATAGCAATCAGCCCCAGCATTTT. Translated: CSVGTGDSNQPQHF.

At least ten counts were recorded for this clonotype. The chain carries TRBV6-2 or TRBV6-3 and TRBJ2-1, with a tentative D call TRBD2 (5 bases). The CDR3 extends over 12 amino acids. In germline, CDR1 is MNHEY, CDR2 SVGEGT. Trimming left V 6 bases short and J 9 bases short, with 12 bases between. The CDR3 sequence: CASRPDYLEQFF. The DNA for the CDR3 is TGTGCCAGCAGACCCGACTATCTTGAGCAGTTCTTC.

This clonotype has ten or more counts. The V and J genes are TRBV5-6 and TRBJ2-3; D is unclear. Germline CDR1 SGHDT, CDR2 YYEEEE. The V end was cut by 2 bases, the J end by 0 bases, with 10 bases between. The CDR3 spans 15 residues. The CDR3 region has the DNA TGTGCCAGCAGCTTCGTACGAGGCAGCACAGATACGCAGTATTTT. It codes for CASSFVRGSTDTQYF.

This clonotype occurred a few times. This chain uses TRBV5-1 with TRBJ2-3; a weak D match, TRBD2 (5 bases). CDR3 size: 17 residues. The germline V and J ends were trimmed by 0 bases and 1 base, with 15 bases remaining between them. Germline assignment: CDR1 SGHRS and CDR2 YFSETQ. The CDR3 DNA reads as TGCGCCAGCAGCTTGGGCTCCCGGGCCGGGGGCACAGATACGCAGTATTTT. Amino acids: CASSLGSRAGGTDTQYF. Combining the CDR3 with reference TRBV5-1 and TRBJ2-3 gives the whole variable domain KAGVTQTPRYLIKTRGQQVTLSCSPISGHRSVSWYQQTPGQGLQFLFEYFSETQRNKGNFPGRFSGRQFSNSRSEMNVSTLELGDSALYLCASSLGSRAGGTDTQYFGPGTRLTVL.

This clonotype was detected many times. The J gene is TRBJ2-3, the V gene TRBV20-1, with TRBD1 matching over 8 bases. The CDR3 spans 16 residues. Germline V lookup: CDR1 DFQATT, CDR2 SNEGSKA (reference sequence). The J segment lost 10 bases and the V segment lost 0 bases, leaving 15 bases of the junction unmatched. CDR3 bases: TGCAGTGCTAGAGATTCCCGGGACAGGAGACCCCTTGCGCAGTATTTT. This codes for CSARDSRDRRPLAQYF.

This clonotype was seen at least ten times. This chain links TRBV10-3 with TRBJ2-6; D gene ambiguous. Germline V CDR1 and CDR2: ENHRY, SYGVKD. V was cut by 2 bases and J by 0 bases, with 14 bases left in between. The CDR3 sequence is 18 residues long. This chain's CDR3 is CAISETLRRNSGANVLTF. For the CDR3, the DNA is TGTGCCATCAGTGAGACCCTCCGTAGGAACTCTGGGGCCAACGTCCTGACTTTC.

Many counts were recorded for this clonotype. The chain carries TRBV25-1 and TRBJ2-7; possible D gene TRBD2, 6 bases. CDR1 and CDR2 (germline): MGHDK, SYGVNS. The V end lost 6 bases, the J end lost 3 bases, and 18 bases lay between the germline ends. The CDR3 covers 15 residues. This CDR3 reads CASSSPGGGFYEQYF. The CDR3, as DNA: TGTGCCAGCAGCTCTCCCGGGGGTGGCTTCTACGAGCAGTACTTC.